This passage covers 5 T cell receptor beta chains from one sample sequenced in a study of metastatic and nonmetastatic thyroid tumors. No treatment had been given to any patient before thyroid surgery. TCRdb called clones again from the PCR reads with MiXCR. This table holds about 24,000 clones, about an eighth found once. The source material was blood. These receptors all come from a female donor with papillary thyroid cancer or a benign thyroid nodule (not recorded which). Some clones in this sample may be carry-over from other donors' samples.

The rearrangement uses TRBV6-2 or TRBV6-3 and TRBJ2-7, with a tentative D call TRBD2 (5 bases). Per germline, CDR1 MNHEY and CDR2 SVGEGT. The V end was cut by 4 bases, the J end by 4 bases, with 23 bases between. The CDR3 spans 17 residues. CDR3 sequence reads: CASSFARGERSRYEQYF. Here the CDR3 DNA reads TGTGCCAGCAGTTTCGCTCGAGGCGAGCGGTCCAGATACGAGCAGTACTTC.

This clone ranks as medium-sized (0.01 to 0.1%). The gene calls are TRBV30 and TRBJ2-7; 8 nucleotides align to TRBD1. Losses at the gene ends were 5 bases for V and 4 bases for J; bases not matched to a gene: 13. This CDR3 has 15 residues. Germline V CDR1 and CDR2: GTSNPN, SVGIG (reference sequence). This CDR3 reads CAWDSGGRGKYEQYF. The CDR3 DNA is TGTGCCTGGGATTCAGGGGGCAGGGGGAAATACGAGCAGTACTTC. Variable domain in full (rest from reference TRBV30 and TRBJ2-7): SQTIHQWPATLVQPVGSPLSLECTVEGTSNPNLYWYRQAAGRGLQLLFYSVGIGQISSEVPQNLSASRPQDRQFILSSKKLLLSDSGFYLCAWDSGGRGKYEQYFGPGTRLTVT.

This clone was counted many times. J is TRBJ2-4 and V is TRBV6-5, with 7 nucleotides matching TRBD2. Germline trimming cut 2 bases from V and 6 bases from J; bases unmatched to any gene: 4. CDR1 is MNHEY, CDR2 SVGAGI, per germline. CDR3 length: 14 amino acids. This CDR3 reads CASSYAGARNIQYF. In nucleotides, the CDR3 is TGTGCCAGCAGTTACGCGGGAGCTCGAAACATTCAGTACTTC.

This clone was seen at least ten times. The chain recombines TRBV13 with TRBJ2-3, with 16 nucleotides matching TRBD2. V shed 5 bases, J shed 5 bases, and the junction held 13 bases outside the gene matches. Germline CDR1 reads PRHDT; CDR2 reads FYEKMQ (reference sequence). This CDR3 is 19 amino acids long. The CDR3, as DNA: TGTGCCAGCAGCCAAAGACCCGGGACTAGCGGGAGGGCGGGAGATACGCAGTATTTT. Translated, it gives CASSQRPGTSGRAGDTQYF.

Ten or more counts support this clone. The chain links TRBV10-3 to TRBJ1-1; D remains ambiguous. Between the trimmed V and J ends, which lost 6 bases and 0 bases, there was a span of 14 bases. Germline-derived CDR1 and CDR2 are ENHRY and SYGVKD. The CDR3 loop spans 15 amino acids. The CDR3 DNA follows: TGTGCCATCAGGACCGCGACTGCGGTGAACACTGAAGCTTTCTTT. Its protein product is CAIRTATAVNTEAFF.